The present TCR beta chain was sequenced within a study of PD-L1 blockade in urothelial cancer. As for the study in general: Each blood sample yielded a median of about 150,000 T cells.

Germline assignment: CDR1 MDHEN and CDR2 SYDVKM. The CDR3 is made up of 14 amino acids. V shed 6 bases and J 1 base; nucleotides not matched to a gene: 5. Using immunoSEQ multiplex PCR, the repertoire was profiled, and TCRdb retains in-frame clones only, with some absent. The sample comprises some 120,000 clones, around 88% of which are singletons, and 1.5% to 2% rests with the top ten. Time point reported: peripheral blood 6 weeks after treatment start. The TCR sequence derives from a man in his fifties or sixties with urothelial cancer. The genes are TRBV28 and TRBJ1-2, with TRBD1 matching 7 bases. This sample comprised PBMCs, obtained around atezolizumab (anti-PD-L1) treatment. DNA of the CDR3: TGTGCCAGCAGAGGGGGCACTTTTAACTATGGCTACACCTTC. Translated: CASRGGTFNYGYTF.